This T cell receptor beta chain was documented in a study of cytomegalovirus exposure and HLA in healthy donors (dated by TCRdb to between 2016 and 2019). About the full investigation: An earlier analysis of approximately 640 of the donors reported 250 to 300 Gb of sequence data and approximately 110 million unique TCR beta sequences from about 200 million T cells. An early release that covered about 600 HLA-typed donors contained approximately 300 gigabases of sequencing data and roughly 84 million unique TCR sequences. Of the roughly 400 genotyped donors, 81% were placed in the genetic ancestry cluster associated with self-reported Caucasian donors. The study aimed to test whether cataloging public T cell receptors could reveal signatures of past pathogen exposure. The study profiled the T cell repertoires of fewer than 850 subjects by immunosequencing and related them to cytomegalovirus serostatus. Along with the approximately 700-subject first cohort, a separate validation cohort of 120 different subjects was used. The study combined high-throughput TCR immunosequencing, statistical association of individual TCRs with disease status, and machine learning to predict cytomegalovirus infection status. A later analysis re-analyzed previously published TCR beta repertoires from 500 to 700 donors and added high-resolution HLA genotyping to study TCR occurrence patterns. In the later analysis, no new phenotypic data were used to find candidate immune exposures; instead, reliance was placed on TCR beta sequences and their occurrence across donors. An earlier analysis of 500 to 650 of the donors applied high-throughput TCR beta sequencing to assess whether each TCR beta V gene segment acted as functional or pseudogenic. Donor age, sex, ethnicity and CMV serostatus were compiled together with the repertoire data. A later genetic analysis took genome-wide SNP genotypes for about 65% of the 666 donors and used that subset as a discovery cohort. All discovery cohort repertoires had been generated using a single sequencing platform. Both class I and class II loci were covered by HLA typing, at four-digit resolution. Typing coverage varied by locus: about 620-630 donors for A, B, C, DRB1 and DQB1; approximately 560 for DQA1; about 570 for DPA1; fewer than 480 for DPB1. Because of strong linkage in the cohort, roughly five DR-DQ haplotypes were treated as single units for association and clustering. On average, roughly 250,000 unique TCR beta nucleotide sequences were sequenced per donor among several hundred genotyped donors of the cohort, with 15% to 20% of those sequences being non-productive.

The CDR3 spans 15 residues, from the cysteine through the phenylalanine. Of the read, only the CDR3 DNA is kept; its 45 bases are in frame from base 1. Germline trimming: 2 bases from V, 4 bases from J; junction bases outside gene matches: 7. Per the germline V gene, MNHEY is the CDR1 and SVGAGI is the CDR2. Library construction relied on the immunoSEQ multiplex PCR assay. For the multiplex PCR, a mixture combining 60 forward primers for TCR Vbeta segments and 13 reverse primers for TCR Jbeta segments was used. The CDR3 region of rearranged TCR beta genes was amplified from genomic DNA with a multiplex PCR assay. Amplified TCR beta libraries were sequenced as 87-base-pair reads on the Illumina HiSeq System. Concerning the study's data processing: In a later analysis, tens of millions of unique TCR beta chains were counted across the roughly 700 repertoires, and about 9.9 million of these chains were shared by at least two donors. A nearest-neighbor algorithm error-corrected the raw reads and collapsed the reads into unique sequences, merging closely related sequences to remove PCR and sequencing errors. CDR3 sequences were aligned to IMGT reference sequences to assign V, D and J gene segments. For a sequence to be retained, a match of at least six nucleotides was required to both a V gene segment and a J gene segment. Rearrangements were classified as productive when the CDR3 lacked stop codons and remained in frame with V and J, and all other rearrangements were classified as non-productive. CDR3 was defined by IMGT convention, running from the second conserved V-encoded cysteine to the conserved J-encoded phenylalanine. The earlier analysis of 500 to 650 of the donors excluded any sequence lacking an unambiguous match to a single V gene segment. In an earlier analysis of several hundred of the donors, V segments were called functional above 56.7% productive rearrangements and were called segregating when the between-donor standard deviation exceeded 5%. A statistical classification framework was built to diagnose cytomegalovirus status from the catalog of TCR beta chain sequences. A later analysis assigned V and J genes by comparing TCR nucleotide sequences with IMGT/GENE-DB human TR gene sequences. Using the TCRdist pipeline, a later analysis assigned CDR3 sequences along with most-parsimonious VDJ recombination scenarios. A later analysis defined each TCR beta chain by its CDR3 amino acid sequence plus V-gene family, and excluded reads lacking a unique V-gene family. A later analysis removed several hundred highly shared, low-generation-probability nucleotide sequences to deal with suspected cross-contamination and a sequencing artifact. In a later analysis, a clonal expansion index was calculated for each public chain from normalized within-repertoire ranks of inferred template counts. In a later analysis, generation probabilities were computed with a VDJ recombination model fitted to out-of-frame rearrangements, and the resulting probabilities were checked against IGoR. In a later analysis, hypergeometric tests were used to score TCR-TCR, TCR-HLA and TCR-CMV co-occurrence, with a repertoire-size bias correction applied to TCR pairs. To estimate false discovery rates, a later analysis permuted the HLA or CMV assignments 20 times. In a later analysis, co-occurring TCRs were grouped using DBSCAN, and TCRdist sequence similarity was added for clustering within HLA-allele-positive subsets. Repertoires with fewer than 30,000 or more than 120,000 public chains, plus five repertoires with anomalous nucleotide sharing, were excluded from co-occurrence clustering. Not all clones reach the TCRdb copy of this immuneACCESS table, which keeps in-frame sequences only. Checked studies attribute under half of the gap to unresolved V genes and leave the rest unexplained. V, J and clone size are taken as reported in that table, and D and trimming were inferred from the DNA itself. This sample holds around 180,000 clones; approximately 80% were observed only once. The ten largest clonotypes hold 2% to 2.5% of the sample.

This clone has just a few counts. Its target antigen remains unknown. No quality values exist for individual bases; no much larger clone is one base distant. The paper's findings and limits, for the study overall: Because HLA typing was missing for some donors at each locus, association tests included only the typed subset. In the study, some 160 TCR beta chains were listed as associated with cytomegalovirus. In both the original and validation cohorts, the classifier was reported to diagnose cytomegalovirus status with high specificity and sensitivity. Because the 87-base-pair reads could not distinguish some IMGT-functional V segments, including TRBV6-2 and TRBV6-3, those segments were excluded. The cohort was sequenced for TCR beta chains only, and without alpha or paired-chain data the features that could be detected were limited. Some 16 rarely observed V segments, including chromosome 9 orphons, were excluded from the earlier analysis of a few hundred of the donors because counts were too low. According to a later analysis, TCR association rates differed among HLA loci, with DRB1 alleles showing the most associated TCRs and HLA-C alleles showing the fewest. A further reported finding was that TCR beta sequences accurately predicted the HLA-A and HLA-B alleles for most subjects in the first cohort. Most CMV-associated TCR beta chains appeared to be HLA-restricted in a later analysis, and the HLA associations seemed to be driven largely by CMV exposure. Most TCR sequences were observed very rarely across donors, whereas some public TCRs were present in many individuals. The authors suggested that the approach could potentially be generalized to other disease states and immunological phenotypes. A later analysis found that HLA-associated TCR beta chains were more clonally expanded and had lower generation probabilities than equally common non-associated chains. Sequencing depth was assumed to be roughly uniform across donors in the presence/absence analyses, though that assumption may not hold. A few of the identified cytomegalovirus-associated TCR beta chains were confirmed in vitro to be specific for cytomegalovirus antigens. Correlated functional status among segregating V segments might be attributable to linkage disequilibrium, but an unknown experimental factor could not be ruled out. According to a later genetic analysis, donors in an Asian-associated ancestry cluster had fewer N-insertions in productive TCRs than the approximately 610-donor mean. In a later genetic analysis, a missense DCLRE1C variant was associated with V-gene and J-gene trimming of TCR beta chains, and the association was replicated in an independent cohort. The sequencing pipeline was judged likely to have produced a cluster of highly shared sequence variants as a technical artifact. Immune exposure information for the cohort was limited to CMV serostatus. In a later analysis, some 18,000 TCR beta sequences were associated with specific HLA alleles at a false discovery rate of 0.05. Strong co-occurrence of HLA alleles, especially DR and DQ, made assigning TCR associations to individual alleles difficult. In an earlier analysis of roughly 560 of the donors, most TCR beta V segments were observed in productive rearrangements about 90% or about 30% of the time, broadly matching IMGT annotations. In a later analysis, several top co-occurrence clusters were reported to appear linked to parvovirus B19, influenza, CMV and Epstein-Barr virus.

The cohort was made up of 666 healthy bone marrow donors. At the time of sampling, all cohort members were nominally healthy, though unrecorded immune exposures were likely present. The donor was CMV seronegative and belonged to the group of over 300 seronegative cohort members. A peripheral blood sample was collected from each donor, and TCR beta sequencing was performed on peripheral blood mononuclear cells. Genomic DNA was extracted from the blood cell samples with the Qiagen DNeasy Blood Extraction Kit. The sequenced material came from PBMCs. This sequence was found in a man aged 55 to 70 in good health and CMV-seronegative. In this chain, TRBV6-5 is recombined with TRBJ1-1, with 7 bases in between that match TRBD1. The bases read TGTGCCAGCAGTTACACCACAGGGGCGCGCACTGAAGCTTTCTTT. This yields the protein CASSYTTGARTEAFF.